This T cell receptor beta chain appears in the sequencing data of a study of control samples from healthy donors and cancer patients. TCRdb's copy holds only in-frame clones and misses some; the assay was immunoSEQ multiplex PCR. The sample includes around 94,000 clones, 86% of them seen just once. The receptor's source is a woman between 45 and 65 years old in good health. The sample was blood.

The chain's CDR3 is CASSPNRGNTEAFF. In DNA form, the CDR3 reads TGTGCCAGCAGTCCAAACAGGGGCAACACTGAAGCTTTCTTT. The rearrangement links TRBV6-5 to TRBJ1-1, with 7 nucleotides matching TRBD1. CDR3 length equals 14 residues. Germline V CDR1 and CDR2: MNHEY, SVGAGI. V lost 5 bases to trimming and J lost 2 bases; unmatched junction nucleotides: 5.